This T cell receptor beta chain was sequenced during a study of vaccination and CD4 T cells after COVID-19. Study-level background: Six male and four female convalescents took part, two of them Hispanic.

About this clonotype itself: Its matching antigen is unknown.

With the Oncomine TCR Beta short-read assay, DNA from cultured CD4+ T cells was sequenced. MiXCR was run by TCRdb on the PCR reads, yielding one entry per CDR3 protein. The sample carries 15,000 to 17,000 distinct CDR3 sequences, about two fifths recorded once. Treatment indicated: approximately 11-day PBMC culture with coronavirus spike peptide pools or control peptides (ViraFEST assay). Under the ViraFEST approach, antigen-specific T cells were expanded with peptide pools and TCRs subsequently sequenced. Between the trimmed V and J ends, which lost 1 base and 3 bases, there was a span of 12 bases. CDR1 and CDR2 from the germline V gene are KGHSH and LQKENI. The CDR3 spans 15 residues.

This clonotype was sampled from a human donor who had recovered from COVID-19. V usage is TRBV18 and J usage is TRBJ1-1, with D perhaps TRBD1 (6 bases). The starting material was CD4+ T cells from blood, cultured in vitro, obtained before SARS-CoV-2 vaccination. The CDR3 region has the DNA TGTGCCAGCTCACCACTTGGGGGCGCGGACACTGAAGCTTTCTTT. Translating gives CASSPLGGADTEAFF. The full variable domain, with the rest looked up from reference TRBV18 and TRBJ1-1, is NAGVMQNPRHLVRRRGQEARLRCSPMKGHSHVYWYRQLPEEGLKFMVYLQKENIIDESGMPKERFSAEFPKEGPSILRIQQVVRGDSAAYFCASSPLGGADTEAFFGQGTRLTVV.